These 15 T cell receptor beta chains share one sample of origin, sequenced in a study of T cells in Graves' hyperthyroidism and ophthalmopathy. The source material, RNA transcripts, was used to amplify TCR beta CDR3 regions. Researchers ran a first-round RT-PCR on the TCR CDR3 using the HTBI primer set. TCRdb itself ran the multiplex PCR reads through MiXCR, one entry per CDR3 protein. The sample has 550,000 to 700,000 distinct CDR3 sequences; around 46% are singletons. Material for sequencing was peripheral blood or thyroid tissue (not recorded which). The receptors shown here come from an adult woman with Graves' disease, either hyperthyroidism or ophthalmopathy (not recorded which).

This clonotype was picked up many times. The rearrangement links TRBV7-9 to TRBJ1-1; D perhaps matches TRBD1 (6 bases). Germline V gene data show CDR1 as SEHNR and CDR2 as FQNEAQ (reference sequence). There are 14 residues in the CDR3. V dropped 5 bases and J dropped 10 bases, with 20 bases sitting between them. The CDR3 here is CASSGGQRLGGAFF. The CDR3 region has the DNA TGTGCCAGCAGCGGGGGACAACGATTAGGCGGAGCTTTCTTT. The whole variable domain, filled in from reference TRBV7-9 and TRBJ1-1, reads DTGVSQNPRHKITKRGQNVTFRCDPISEHNRLYWYRQTLGQGPEFLTYFQNEAQLEKSRLLSDRFSAERPKGSFSTLEIQRTEQGDSAMYLCASSGGQRLGGAFFGQGTRLTVV.

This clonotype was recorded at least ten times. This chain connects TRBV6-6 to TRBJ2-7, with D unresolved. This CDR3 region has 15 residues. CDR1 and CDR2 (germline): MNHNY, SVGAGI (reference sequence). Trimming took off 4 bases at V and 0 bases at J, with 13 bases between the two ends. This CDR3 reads CASSSRQENSYEQYF. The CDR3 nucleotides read TGTGCCAGCAGTTCCCGGCAGGAGAACTCCTACGAGCAGTACTTC.

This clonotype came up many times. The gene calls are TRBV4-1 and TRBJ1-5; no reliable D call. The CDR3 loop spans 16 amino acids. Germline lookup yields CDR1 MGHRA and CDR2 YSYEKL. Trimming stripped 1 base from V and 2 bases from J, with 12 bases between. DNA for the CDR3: TGCGCCAGCAGCCAAGTTGGGAGGGTGGGCAATCAGCCCCAGCATTTT. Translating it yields CASSQVGRVGNQPQHF.

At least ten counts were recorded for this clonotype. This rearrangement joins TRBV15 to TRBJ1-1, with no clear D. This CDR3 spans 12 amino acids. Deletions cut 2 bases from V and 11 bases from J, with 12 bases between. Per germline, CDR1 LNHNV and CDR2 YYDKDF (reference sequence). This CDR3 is CATSRPSGSAFF. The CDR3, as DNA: TGTGCCACCAGCAGACCCTCTGGGAGTGCTTTCTTT.

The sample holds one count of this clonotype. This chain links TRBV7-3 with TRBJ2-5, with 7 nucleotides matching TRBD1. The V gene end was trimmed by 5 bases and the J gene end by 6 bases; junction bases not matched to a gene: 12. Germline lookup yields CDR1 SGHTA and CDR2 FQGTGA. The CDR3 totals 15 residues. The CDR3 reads CASSLRQGKEKTQYF. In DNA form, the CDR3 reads TGTGCCAGCAGCCTGCGACAGGGTAAAGAGAAGACCCAGTACTTC.

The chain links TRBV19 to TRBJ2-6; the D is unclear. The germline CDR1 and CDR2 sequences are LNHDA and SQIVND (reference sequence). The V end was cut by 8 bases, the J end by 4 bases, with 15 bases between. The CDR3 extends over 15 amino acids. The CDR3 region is CASGQGYTGANVLTF. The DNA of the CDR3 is TGTGCCAGTGGCCAAGGGTACACCGGGGCCAACGTCCTGACTTTC.

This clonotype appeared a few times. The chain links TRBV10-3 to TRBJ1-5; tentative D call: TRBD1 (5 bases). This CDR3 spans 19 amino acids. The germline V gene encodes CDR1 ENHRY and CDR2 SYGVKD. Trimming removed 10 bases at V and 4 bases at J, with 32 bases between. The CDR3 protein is CASSTTGGSIWEDNQPQHF. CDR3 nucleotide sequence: TGTGCCAGCAGCACCACGGGGGGATCCATTTGGGAGGATAATCAGCCCCAGCATTTT.

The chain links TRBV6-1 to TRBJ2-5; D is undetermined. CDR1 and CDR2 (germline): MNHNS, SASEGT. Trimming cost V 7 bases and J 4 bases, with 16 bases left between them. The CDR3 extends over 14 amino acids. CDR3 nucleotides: TGTGCCAGCACCCCCGTGTGGGGAAGAGAGACCCAGTACTTC. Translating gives CASTPVWGRETQYF.

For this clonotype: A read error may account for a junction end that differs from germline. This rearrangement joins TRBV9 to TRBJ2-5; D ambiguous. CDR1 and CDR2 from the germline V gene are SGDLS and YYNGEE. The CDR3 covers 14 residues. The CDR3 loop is CASGVGRSGETQYF. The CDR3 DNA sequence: TGTGCCAGCGGCGTAGGTAGGAGTGGTGAGACCCAGTACTTC.

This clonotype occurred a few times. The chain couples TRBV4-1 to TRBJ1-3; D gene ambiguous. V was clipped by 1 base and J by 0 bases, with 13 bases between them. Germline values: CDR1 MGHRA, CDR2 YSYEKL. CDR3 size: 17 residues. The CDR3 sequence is CASSQVWPGLSGNTIYF. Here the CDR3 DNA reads TGCGCCAGCAGCCAAGTATGGCCGGGCCTCTCTGGAAACACCATATATTTT.

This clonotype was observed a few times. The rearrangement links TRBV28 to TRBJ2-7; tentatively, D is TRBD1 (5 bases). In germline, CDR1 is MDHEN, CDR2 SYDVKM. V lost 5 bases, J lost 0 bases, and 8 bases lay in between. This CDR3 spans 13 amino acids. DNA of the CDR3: TGTGCCAGCAGTGAAGACAGCTCCTACGAGCAGTACTTC. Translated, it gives CASSEDSSYEQYF. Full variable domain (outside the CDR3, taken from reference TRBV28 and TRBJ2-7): DVKVTQSSRYLVKRTGEKVFLECVQDMDHENMFWYRQDPGLGLRLIYFSYDVKMKEKGDIPEGYSVSREKKERFSLILESASTNQTSMYLCASSEDSSYEQYFGPGTRLTVT.

The CDR3 protein is CASSVELASYEQYF. DNA for the CDR3: TGTGCCAGCAGCGTAGAACTAGCATCCTACGAGCAGTACTTC. J is TRBJ2-7 and V is TRBV9; D may be TRBD2 (6 bases). Trimming removed 0 bases from V and 1 base from J, with 8 bases in between. The germline V gene has CDR1 SGDLS and CDR2 YYNGEE. There are 14 residues in the CDR3.

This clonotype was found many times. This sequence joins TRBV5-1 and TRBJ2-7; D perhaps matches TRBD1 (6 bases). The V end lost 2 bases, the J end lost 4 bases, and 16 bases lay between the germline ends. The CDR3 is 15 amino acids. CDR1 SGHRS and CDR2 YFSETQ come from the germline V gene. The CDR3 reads CASSLLQGGEYEQYF. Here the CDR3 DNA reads TGCGCCAGCAGCTTATTACAGGGTGGGGAGTACGAGCAGTACTTC.

This chain's CDR3 is CASSLDRTGSAKLFF. CDR3 DNA sequence: TGTGCCAGCAGCTTGGATCGGACAGGATCTGCGAAACTGTTTTTT. The chain employs TRBV11-2 and TRBJ1-4, with TRBD1 matching over 7 bases. Germline assignment: CDR1 SGHAT and CDR2 FQNNGV. The V and J ends lost 3 bases and 11 bases, in that order; junction bases with no gene match: 12. CDR3 size: 15 residues.

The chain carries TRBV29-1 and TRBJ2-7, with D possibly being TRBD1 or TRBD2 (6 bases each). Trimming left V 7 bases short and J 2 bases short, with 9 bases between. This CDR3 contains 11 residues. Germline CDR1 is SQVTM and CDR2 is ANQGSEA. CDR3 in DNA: TGCAGCGCAGGGGAGGCCTACGAGCAGTACTTC. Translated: CSAGEAYEQYF.